This T cell receptor (beta chain) appears in the sequencing data of a study of identical twins. Regarding this clonotype: Its cognate antigen is unknown.

Findings and limits, study-wide: Twins shared beta out-of-frame sequences in excess, but this excess was weaker. Cross-sectional statistical analysis was relied on for the conclusions, without the same donors being followed.

From the 5' RACE reads, TCRdb called clonotypes with MiXCR, one entry per CDR3 protein. The sample records 250,000 to 300,000 distinct CDR3 sequences, approximately 8.6% being singletons. V dropped 1 base and J dropped 0 bases, with 16 bases sitting between them. The CDR3 loop spans 17 amino acids. Germline V CDR1 and CDR2: DFQATT, SNEGSKA (reference sequence). Separately, the same data were catalogued under a study of yellow fever vaccine responses in identical twins.

The origin of this receptor is a woman between 18 and 29 years old in good health. The V and J genes are TRBV20-1 and TRBJ1-5; D not resolved. Source material: CD8+ T cells sorted from blood. This CDR3 reads CSARGIPVIDSNQPQHF. The CDR3 region has the DNA TGCAGTGCTAGAGGGATCCCCGTCATCGATAGCAATCAGCCCCAGCATTTT.